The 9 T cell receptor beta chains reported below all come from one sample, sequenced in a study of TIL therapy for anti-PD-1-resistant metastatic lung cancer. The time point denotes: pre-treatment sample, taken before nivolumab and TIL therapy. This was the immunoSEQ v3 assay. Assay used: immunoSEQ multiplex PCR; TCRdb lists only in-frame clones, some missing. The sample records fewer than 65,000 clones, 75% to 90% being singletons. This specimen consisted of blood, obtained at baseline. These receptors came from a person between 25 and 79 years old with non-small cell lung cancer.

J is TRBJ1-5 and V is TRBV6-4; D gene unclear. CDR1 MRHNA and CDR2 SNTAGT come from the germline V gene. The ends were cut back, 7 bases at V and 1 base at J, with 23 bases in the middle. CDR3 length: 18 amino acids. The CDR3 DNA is TGTGCCAGCACCAATCGGGGTAGGGTCTCCTTAAGCAATCAGCCCCAGCATTTT. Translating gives CASTNRGRVSLSNQPQHF.

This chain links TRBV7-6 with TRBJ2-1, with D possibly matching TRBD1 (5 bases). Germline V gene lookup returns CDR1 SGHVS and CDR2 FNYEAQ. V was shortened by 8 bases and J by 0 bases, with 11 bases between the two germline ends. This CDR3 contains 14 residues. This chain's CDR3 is CASVAGLSYNEQFF. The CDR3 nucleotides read TGTGCCAGCGTTGCAGGGCTCTCCTACAATGAGCAGTTCTTC.

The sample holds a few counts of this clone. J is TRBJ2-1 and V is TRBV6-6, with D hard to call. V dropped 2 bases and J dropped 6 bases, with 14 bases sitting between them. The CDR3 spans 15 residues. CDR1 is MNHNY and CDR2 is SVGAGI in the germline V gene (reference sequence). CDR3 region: CASSYPGRTSNEQFF. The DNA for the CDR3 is TGTGCCAGCAGTTACCCTGGACGAACCTCCAATGAGCAGTTCTTC.

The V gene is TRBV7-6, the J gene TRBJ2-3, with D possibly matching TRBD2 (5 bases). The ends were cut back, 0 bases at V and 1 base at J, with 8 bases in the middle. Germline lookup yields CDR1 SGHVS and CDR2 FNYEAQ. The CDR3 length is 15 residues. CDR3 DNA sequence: TGTGCCAGCAGCTTAGCGGGAGCGGGCACAGATACGCAGTATTTT. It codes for CASSLAGAGTDTQYF.

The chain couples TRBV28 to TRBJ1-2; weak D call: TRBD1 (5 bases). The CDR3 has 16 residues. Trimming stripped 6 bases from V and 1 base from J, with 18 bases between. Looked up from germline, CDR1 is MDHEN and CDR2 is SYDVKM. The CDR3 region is CASSDLQGSFNYGYTF. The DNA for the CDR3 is TGTGCCAGCAGCGACCTTCAGGGATCTTTTAACTATGGCTACACCTTC.

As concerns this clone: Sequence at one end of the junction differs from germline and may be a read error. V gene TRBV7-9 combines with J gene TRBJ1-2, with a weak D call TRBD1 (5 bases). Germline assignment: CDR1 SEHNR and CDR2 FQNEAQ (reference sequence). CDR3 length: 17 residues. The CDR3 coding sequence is TGTACCAGCAGCTTAGCTGGGGGTGATAGGGAAGGCCATGGCTACACCTTC. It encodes CTSSLAGGDREGHGYTF.

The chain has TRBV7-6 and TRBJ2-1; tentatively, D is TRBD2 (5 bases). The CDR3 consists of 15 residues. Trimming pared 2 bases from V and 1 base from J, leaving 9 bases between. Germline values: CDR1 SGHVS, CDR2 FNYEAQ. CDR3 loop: CASSLKAGSYNEQFF. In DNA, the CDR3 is TGTGCCAGCAGCTTAAAGGCGGGTTCCTACAATGAGCAGTTCTTC.

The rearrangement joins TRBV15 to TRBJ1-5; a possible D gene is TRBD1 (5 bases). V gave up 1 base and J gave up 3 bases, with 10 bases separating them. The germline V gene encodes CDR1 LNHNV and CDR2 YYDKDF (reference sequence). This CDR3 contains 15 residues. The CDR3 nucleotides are TGTGCCACCAGCAGAGCTTCGGGGGACAATCAGCCCCAGCATTTT. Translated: CATSRASGDNQPQHF. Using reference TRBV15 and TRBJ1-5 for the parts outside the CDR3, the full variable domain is DAMVIQNPRYQVTQFGKPVTLSCSQTLNHNVMYWYQQKSSQAPKLLFHYYDKDFNNEADTPDNFQSRRPNTSFCFLDIRSPGLGDTAMYLCATSRASGDNQPQHFGDGTRLSIL.

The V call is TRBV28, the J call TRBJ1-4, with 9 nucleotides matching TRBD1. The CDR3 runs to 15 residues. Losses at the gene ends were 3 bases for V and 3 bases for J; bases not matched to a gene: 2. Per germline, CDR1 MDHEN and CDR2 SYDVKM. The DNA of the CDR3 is TGTGCCAGCAGTTTGGGGGACAGGGCTAATGAAAAACTGTTTTTT. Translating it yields CASSLGDRANEKLFF.